The source of this TCR beta chain is a study of T cells in tumors after PD-1 blockade. The protocol was immunoSEQ multiplex PCR, while the TCRdb copy is restricted to in-frame clones and leaves out a portion. The sample shows 10,000 to 11,000 clones, 65% to 80% of them seen only once. Input was 616 ng to 6,004 ng of genomic DNA from tumor or blood. The CDR3 spans 16 residues. V lost 3 bases to trimming and J lost 0 bases; unmatched junction nucleotides: 5. The germline V gene encodes CDR1 SGHNT and CDR2 YYREEE (reference sequence). The TCR comes from a human donor with basal cell carcinoma. This material consisted of tumor tissue, taken after anti-PD-1 treatment. This chain connects TRBV5-4 to TRBJ2-1, with TRBD2 identical over 8 bases. Here the CDR3 DNA reads TGTGCCAGCAGCTCAATTAGCGGGGCCTCCTACAATGAGCAGTTCTTC. Protein sequence: CASSSISGASYNEQFF.